Listed below are T cell receptor beta chains from one sample, sequenced in a study of vaccination and CD4 T cells after COVID-19. Antigens of these TCRs are unknown. TCRdb reprocessed the PCR reads with MiXCR, giving one entry per CDR3 protein. The sample lists tens of thousands of distinct CDR3 sequences, 40% to 50% occurring once. Sequenced here: CD4+ T cells from blood, cultured in vitro, sampled about 7 months after SARS-CoV-2 vaccination. The source of these receptors is a human donor who had recovered from COVID-19. Both conserved end residues are part of each CDR3. Fields, in order: V gene, D gene, clone size, J gene, CDR3 DNA, CDR3 protein. The D gene is left open where the match is weak. Where a row states a size, it is once, few, many or the class of an expanded clone; other rows omit it.

TRBV28,-,-,TRBJ1-6,TGTGCCAGCAGTTTCAGGCGTGGCAATTCACCCCTCCACTTT,CASSFRRGNSPLHF
TRBV6-1,-,-,TRBJ1-2,TGTGCCAGCAGATCCCGGTCATCACTCTATGGCTACACCTTC,CASRSRSSLYGYTF
TRBV5-6,TRBD2,once,TRBJ2-3,TGTGCCAGCAGCGGCACTAGCGGGCTCACAGATACGCAGTATTTT,CASSGTSGLTDTQYF
TRBV7-2,-,medium-sized,TRBJ2-7,TGTGCCAGCAGCTTAGAATACGACAGATACTTC,CASSLEYDRYF
TRBV20-1,-,-,TRBJ1-1,TGCAGTGCTAGAGATTCAGGCACTGAAGCTTTCTTT,CSARDSGTEAFF
TRBV6-1,TRBD2,few,TRBJ2-3,TGTGCCAGCAGTGAGTCCCTAGCGGACGGCACAGATACGCAGTATTTT,CASSESLADGTDTQYF
TRBV20-1,TRBD1,few,TRBJ1-5,TGCAGTGCACGAGGACAGGGGAGGTTGCTGCGTGATAGCAATCAGCCCCAGCATTTT,CSARGQGRLLRDSNQPQHF
TRBV15,-,-,TRBJ1-2,TGTGCCACCAGCAGAGGGGTCGATGGCTACACCTTC,CATSRGVDGYTF
TRBV6-5,-,few,TRBJ2-7,TGTGCCAGCAGTTACGGGGTCGAGCAGTACTTC,CASSYGVEQYF
TRBV28,-,-,TRBJ1-1,TGTGCCAGCAGTTTATGGGGGAAAGCTTTCTTT,CASSLWGKAFF
TRBV6-5,-,few,TRBJ1-5,TGTGCCAGCAGTTACGCGCGTAGCAATCAGCCCCAGCATTTT,CASSYARSNQPQHF
TRBV28,TRBD2,-,TRBJ2-3,TGTGCCAGCAGTTTTAACCCCCGGCTAGCGGGAGGGGCAGATACGCAGTATTTT,CASSFNPRLAGGADTQYF
TRBV20-1,-,few,TRBJ2-5,TGCAGTGCTAAATCGCTTGAGACCCAGTACTTC,CSAKSLETQYF
TRBV10-1,-,few,TRBJ2-3,TGCGCCAGCAGTGAGTCACGTCTGGGGAGCCGATATACGCAGTATTTT,CASSESRLGSRYTQYF
TRBV7-2,TRBD1,few,TRBJ2-1,TGTGCCAGCAGCCCAGGGGTGGGACAGCGCTACAATGAGCAGTTCTTC,CASSPGVGQRYNEQFF
TRBV10-3,TRBD1,few,TRBJ2-5,TGTGCCTCACAGGGGGACCAAGAGACCCAGTACTTC,CASQGDQETQYF
TRBV29-1,-,-,TRBJ2-1,TGCAGCGTTGCCCACAATGAGCAGTTCTTC,CSVAHNEQFF
TRBV7-9,-,-,TRBJ1-1,TGTGCCAGCAGCGCGGACGGCATGAACACTGAAGCTTTCTTT,CASSADGMNTEAFF
TRBV7-6,-,-,TRBJ2-1,TGTGCCAGCAGCCTTCAGACAGGGAGGGGATACAATGAGCAGTTCTTC,CASSLQTGRGYNEQFF
TRBV20-1,-,-,TRBJ2-3,TGCAGTGCTAGAGATCCCGGGGATAGCAGGATTGCAGATACGCAGTATTTT,CSARDPGDSRIADTQYF
TRBV7-9,TRBD1,-,TRBJ1-2,TGTGCCAGCAGCCTCGGACAGGAGGCCTATGGCTACACCTTC,CASSLGQEAYGYTF
TRBV6-1,-,-,TRBJ1-2,TGTGCCAGCAGTGAAGTTTCCGGGCTCGCTAACTATGGCTACACCTTC,CASSEVSGLANYGYTF
TRBV18,-,-,TRBJ2-7,TGTGCCAGCTCAGGTTCCCGCACGGAGCAGTACTTC,CASSGSRTEQYF
TRBV6-5,TRBD2,-,TRBJ2-5,TGTGCCAGCAGTTACTCGGGACTAGCTATGGAGACCCAGTACTTC,CASSYSGLAMETQYF
TRBV20-1,TRBD2,-,TRBJ2-3,TGCAGTGCGGATAGGACTAGCGGGAATACAGATACGCAGTATTTT,CSADRTSGNTDTQYF
TRBV7-2,-,few,TRBJ1-5,TGTGCCAGCAGCTTAGAATTGTCTAGCAATCAGCCCCAGCATTTT,CASSLELSSNQPQHF
TRBV19,-,-,TRBJ1-1,TGTGCCAGTAGGGAAGGACGGGACACTGAAGCTTTCTTT,CASREGRDTEAFF
TRBV7-2,-,-,TRBJ2-1,TGTGCCAGCAGCCTCGGGTATTCCAATGAGCAGTTCTTC,CASSLGYSNEQFF
TRBV20-1,-,-,TRBJ2-5,TGCAGTGCTAGGACTCAAGAGACCCAGTACTTC,CSARTQETQYF
TRBV20-1,-,-,TRBJ1-5,TGCAGTGCTAGAGATTTGAGGGGTGGGCAGCCCCAGCATTTT,CSARDLRGGQPQHF
TRBV15,-,few,TRBJ2-7,TGTGCCACCAGCAGAGGACGGCTTAACTACGAGCAGTACTTC,CATSRGRLNYEQYF
TRBV28,-,few,TRBJ2-7,TGTGCCAGCAGTTTACCCCAAACCTACGAGCAGTACTTC,CASSLPQTYEQYF
TRBV7-2,TRBD2,-,TRBJ2-5,TGTGCCAGCAGGGGACTAGCGGGAGAGACCCAGTACTTC,CASRGLAGETQYF
TRBV7-3,TRBD1,-,TRBJ1-2,TGTGCCAGCAGCTCGACAGGGACCCGTGGCTACACCTTC,CASSSTGTRGYTF
TRBV6-1,TRBD1,-,TRBJ1-2,TGTGCCAGCAGAAATACCGGGACAGCGAATGGCTACACCTTC,CASRNTGTANGYTF
TRBV7-6,-,few,TRBJ2-1,TGTGCCAGCAGCTTAAAGGATGAGCAGTTCTTC,CASSLKDEQFF
TRBV20-1,-,-,TRBJ1-5,TGCAGTGCTAGACGTCCAGGAAGCAATCAGCCCCAGCATTTT,CSARRPGSNQPQHF
TRBV19,TRBD1,few,TRBJ1-5,TGTGCCAGTAGGGGACAGGGTCATCAGCCCCAGCATTTT,CASRGQGHQPQHF
TRBV6-1,-,few,TRBJ1-5,TGTGCCAGCACCCGTTGGGCGACAGAGCGCAATCAGCCCCAGCATTTT,CASTRWATERNQPQHF
TRBV15,-,medium-sized,TRBJ2-5,TGTGCCACCAGCAAAGGGACTGTAGGGGTGGAGACCCAGTACTTC,CATSKGTVGVETQYF
TRBV4-2,-,-,TRBJ2-7,TGTGCCAGCAGCCAAGCGGGAGTGGTGGGCTACGAGCAGTACTTC,CASSQAGVVGYEQYF
TRBV6-2/TRBV6-3,-,-,TRBJ1-1,TGTGCCAGCAGAAAAGGGTTGGTTGACACTGAAGCTTTCTTT,CASRKGLVDTEAFF
TRBV7-3,-,few,TRBJ2-7,TGTGCCAGCAGCCCCCCTGGTACCAGGGCGAGCTCCTACGAGCAGTACTTC,CASSPPGTRASSYEQYF
TRBV7-6,-,-,TRBJ2-6,TGTGCCAGCAGCCAACGACACTCTGGGGCCAACGTCCTGACTTTC,CASSQRHSGANVLTF
TRBV27,-,few,TRBJ1-6,TGTGCCAGCAACGAGGCCGGAGGACCGGGGGGTTATTCACCCCTCCACTTT,CASNEAGGPGGYSPLHF
TRBV27,-,-,TRBJ1-6,TGTGCCAGCAGTTCTTTCACAAATTCACCCCTCCACTTT,CASSSFTNSPLHF
TRBV7-2,TRBD1,-,TRBJ2-6,TGTGCCAGCAGCTTCACAGGGGTTGGGGCCAACGTCCTGACTTTC,CASSFTGVGANVLTF
TRBV28,-,few,TRBJ1-1,TGTGCCACCTCTCCAAGGTTGAACACTGAAGCTTTCTTT,CATSPRLNTEAFF
TRBV19,TRBD2,once,TRBJ2-2,TGTGCCAGTAGTCCCCAGGGAGGGACCGGGGAGCTGTTTTTT,CASSPQGGTGELFF
TRBV7-2,-,medium-sized,TRBJ1-5,TGTGCCAGCAGCTTAGCGGGGGGGCATGGCAATCAGCCCCAGCATTTT,CASSLAGGHGNQPQHF
TRBV6-2/TRBV6-3,TRBD1,-,TRBJ1-2,TGTGCCAGCAGATCCTCCGGGACAGGCGGCTACACCTTC,CASRSSGTGGYTF
TRBV20-1,TRBD1,-,TRBJ1-5,TGCAGTCCACAAGCCAGGACAGGGCCCAGCAATCAGCCCCAGCATTTT,CSPQARTGPSNQPQHF
TRBV20-1,TRBD2,-,TRBJ2-3,TGCAGTGCTTCTTTTAGCGGGGCTAGCACAGATACGCAGTATTTT,CSASFSGASTDTQYF
TRBV20-1,-,-,TRBJ1-6,TGCAGTGCTCCTTGGACAAAATTGAATTCACCCCTCCACTTT,CSAPWTKLNSPLHF
TRBV6-1,-,-,TRBJ1-2,TGTGCCAGCAGTGAAATCCCGGGGCAGGGAGTCGGCTATGGCTACACCTTC,CASSEIPGQGVGYGYTF
TRBV20-1,-,-,TRBJ2-3,TGCAGTGCCACCCCGGGACGGGAGAACACAGATACGCAGTATTTT,CSATPGRENTDTQYF
TRBV10-3,-,once,TRBJ2-1,TGTGCCATCGGTGGGGGTTCCACGGGTAATGAGCAGTTCTTC,CAIGGGSTGNEQFF
TRBV20-1,-,-,TRBJ2-1,TGCAGTGCTACCCTTAGGAGGATCAACAACAATGAGCAGTTCTTC,CSATLRRINNNEQFF
TRBV10-3,TRBD2,once,TRBJ2-5,TGTGCCATCAGTGGAATGCGGGAGGAAGAGACCCAGTACTTC,CAISGMREEETQYF
TRBV10-3,-,few,TRBJ1-1,TGTGCCATCAGTGCGCGGACAGCGACTGAAGCTTTCTTT,CAISARTATEAFF